This T cell receptor beta chain was observed in a study of regulatory T cells in long-lasting Graves disease. Relying on iRepertoire HTBI primers and Arm-PCR of CDR3 regions, the team built TCR beta libraries. TCRdb processed the multiplex PCR reads anew with MiXCR; each CDR3 protein has one entry. There are roughly 420,000 distinct CDR3 sequences in the sample; over 15% occur only once, and 20% to 25% lies in the top ten. Germline CDR1 is LNHDA and CDR2 is SQIVND (reference sequence). The CDR3 contains 14 residues. V lost 8 bases and J 4 bases, leaving 15 bases between the germline ends. Regarding time point: newly diagnosed GD, antithyroid drugs for less than 3 months. The TCR library used RNA extracted from PBMCs. The data also belong to a second study, concerning T cells in Graves' hyperthyroidism and ophthalmopathy. That study adds: In the first-round RT-PCR of the TCR CDR3, the HTBI primer set was used.

The gene calls are TRBV19 and TRBJ2-1; no reliable D call. The specimen comprised peripheral blood mononuclear cells (PBMCs), sampled at new diagnosis, from a patient treated with antithyroid drugs. This clonotype was sampled from a woman aged 18-35 years with Graves disease. The CDR3 sequence: CASAGIIGYNEQFF. The CDR3 DNA is TGTGCCAGTGCAGGCATCATCGGATACAATGAGCAGTTCTTC.